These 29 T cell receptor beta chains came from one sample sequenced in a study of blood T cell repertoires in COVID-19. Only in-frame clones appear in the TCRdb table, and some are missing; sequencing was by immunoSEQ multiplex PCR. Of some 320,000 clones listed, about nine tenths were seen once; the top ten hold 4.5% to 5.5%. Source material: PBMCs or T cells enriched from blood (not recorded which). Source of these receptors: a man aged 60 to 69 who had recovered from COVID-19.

CDR3 amino acids: CASSPRTGRNYGYTF. CDR3 nucleotide sequence: TGTGCCAGCAGCCCCCGGACAGGGAGGAACTATGGCTACACCTTC. The chain joins TRBV7-9 to TRBJ1-2; 8 positions match TRBD1. Germline V gene data show CDR1 as SEHNR and CDR2 as FQNEAQ (reference sequence). V lost 5 bases to trimming and J lost 2 bases; unmatched junction nucleotides: 7. This CDR3 region has 15 residues.

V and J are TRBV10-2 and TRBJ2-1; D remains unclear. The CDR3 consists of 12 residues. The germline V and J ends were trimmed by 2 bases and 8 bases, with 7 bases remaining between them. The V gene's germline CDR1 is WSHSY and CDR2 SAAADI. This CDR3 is CASSEMGYEQFF. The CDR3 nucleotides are TGCGCCAGCAGTGAGATGGGCTATGAGCAGTTCTTC.

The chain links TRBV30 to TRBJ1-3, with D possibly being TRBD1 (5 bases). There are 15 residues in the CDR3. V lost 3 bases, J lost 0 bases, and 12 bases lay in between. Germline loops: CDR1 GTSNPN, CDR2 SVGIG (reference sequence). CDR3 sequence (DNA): TGTGCCTGGAGACCGTTACAGGTCTCTGGAAACACCATATATTTT. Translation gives CAWRPLQVSGNTIYF.

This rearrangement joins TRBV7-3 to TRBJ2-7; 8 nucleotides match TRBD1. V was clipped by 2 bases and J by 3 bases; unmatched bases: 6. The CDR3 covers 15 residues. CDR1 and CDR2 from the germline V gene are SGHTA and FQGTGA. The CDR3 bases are TGTGCCAGCAGCTTACAGGGGGCGATCGGCTACGAGCAGTACTTC. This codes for CASSLQGAIGYEQYF. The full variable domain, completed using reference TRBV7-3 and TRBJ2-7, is GAGVSQTPSNKVTEKGKYVELRCDPISGHTALYWYRQSLGQGPEFLIYFQGTGAADDSGLPNDRFFAVRPEGSVSTLKIQRTERGDSAVYLCASSLQGAIGYEQYFGPGTRLTVT.

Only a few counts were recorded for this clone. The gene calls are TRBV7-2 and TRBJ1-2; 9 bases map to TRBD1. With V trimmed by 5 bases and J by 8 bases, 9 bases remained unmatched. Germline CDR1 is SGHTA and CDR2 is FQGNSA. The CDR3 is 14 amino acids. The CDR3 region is CASSPVGQGRGYTF. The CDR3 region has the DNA TGTGCCAGCAGCCCCGTGGGACAGGGAAGGGGCTACACCTTC.

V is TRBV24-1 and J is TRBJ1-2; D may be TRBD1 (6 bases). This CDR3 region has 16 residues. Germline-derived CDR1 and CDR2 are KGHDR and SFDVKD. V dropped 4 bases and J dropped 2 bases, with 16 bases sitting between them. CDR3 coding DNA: TGTGCCACCAGTGACCCAAGTACGACAGGAAACTATGGCTACACCTTC. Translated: CATSDPSTTGNYGYTF.

The CDR3 sequence is CASSPDRAANYGYTF. The CDR3 bases are TGTGCCAGCAGTCCGGACAGGGCGGCTAACTATGGCTACACCTTC. This chain connects TRBV2 to TRBJ1-2; TRBD1 matches 8 bases. The CDR3 loop spans 15 amino acids. The V segment lost 5 bases and the J segment 0 bases; nucleotides outside the gene matches: 5. Germline CDR1 and CDR2: SNHLY and FYNNEI.

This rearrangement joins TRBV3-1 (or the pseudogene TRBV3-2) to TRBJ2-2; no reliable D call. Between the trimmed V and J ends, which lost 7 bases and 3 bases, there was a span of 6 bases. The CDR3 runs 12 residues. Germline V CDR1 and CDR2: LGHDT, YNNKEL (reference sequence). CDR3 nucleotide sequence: TGTGCCAGCATCGGAGACACCGGGGAGCTGTTTTTT. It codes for CASIGDTGELFF.

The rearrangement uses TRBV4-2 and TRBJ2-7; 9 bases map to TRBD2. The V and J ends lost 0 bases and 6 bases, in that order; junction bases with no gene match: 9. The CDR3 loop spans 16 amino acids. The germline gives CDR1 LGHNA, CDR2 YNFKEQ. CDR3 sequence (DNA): TGTGCCAGCAGCCAAGATTGGTTAGCGGGAGATCTCGAGCAGTACTTC. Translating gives CASSQDWLAGDLEQYF.

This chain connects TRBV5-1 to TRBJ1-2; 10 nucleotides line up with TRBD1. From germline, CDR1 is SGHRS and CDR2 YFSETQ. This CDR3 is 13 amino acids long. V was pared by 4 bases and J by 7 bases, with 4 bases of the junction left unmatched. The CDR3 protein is CASSVGQGSGYTF. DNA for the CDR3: TGCGCCAGCAGCGTGGGACAGGGGTCTGGCTACACCTTC.

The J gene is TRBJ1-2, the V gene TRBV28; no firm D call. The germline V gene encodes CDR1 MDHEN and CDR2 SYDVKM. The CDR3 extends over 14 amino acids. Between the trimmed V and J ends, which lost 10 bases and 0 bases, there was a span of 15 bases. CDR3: CATLWRSSNYGYTF. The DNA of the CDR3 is TGTGCCACCCTGTGGAGGTCCTCTAACTATGGCTACACCTTC.

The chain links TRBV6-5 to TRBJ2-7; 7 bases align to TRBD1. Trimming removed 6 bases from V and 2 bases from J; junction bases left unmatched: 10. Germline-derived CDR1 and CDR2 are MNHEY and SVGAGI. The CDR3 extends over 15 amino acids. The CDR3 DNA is TGTGCCAGCAGAGTGGACAGGTCGCCAACCTACGAGCAGTACTTC. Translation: CASRVDRSPTYEQYF.

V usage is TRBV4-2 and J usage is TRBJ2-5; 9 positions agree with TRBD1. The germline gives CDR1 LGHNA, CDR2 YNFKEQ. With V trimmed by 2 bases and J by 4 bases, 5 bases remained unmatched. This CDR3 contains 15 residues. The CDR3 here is CASSQSRDRAETQYF. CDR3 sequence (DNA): TGTGCCAGCAGCCAATCTCGGGACAGGGCAGAGACCCAGTACTTC.

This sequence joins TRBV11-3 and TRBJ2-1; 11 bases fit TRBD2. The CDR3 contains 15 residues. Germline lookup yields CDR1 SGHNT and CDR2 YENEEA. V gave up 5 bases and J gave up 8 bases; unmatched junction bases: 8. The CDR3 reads CASSQQLAGDYEQFF. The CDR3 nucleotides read TGTGCCAGCAGCCAACAACTAGCGGGAGACTATGAGCAGTTCTTC.

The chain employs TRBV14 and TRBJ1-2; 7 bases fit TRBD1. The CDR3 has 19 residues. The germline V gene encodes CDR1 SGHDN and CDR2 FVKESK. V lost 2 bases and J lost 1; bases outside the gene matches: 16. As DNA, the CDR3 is TGTGCCAGCAGCCAACCATGGAGGGGGCGGAAGATGAGTAACTATGGCTACACCTTC. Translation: CASSQPWRGRKMSNYGYTF.

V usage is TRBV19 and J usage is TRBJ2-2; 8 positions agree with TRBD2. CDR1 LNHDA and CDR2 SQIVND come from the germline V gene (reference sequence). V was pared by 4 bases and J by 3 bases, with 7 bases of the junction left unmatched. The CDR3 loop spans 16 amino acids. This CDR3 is CASSTLAGGHTGELFF. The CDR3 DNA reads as TGTGCCAGTAGTACGCTGGCGGGAGGTCACACCGGGGAGCTGTTTTTT.

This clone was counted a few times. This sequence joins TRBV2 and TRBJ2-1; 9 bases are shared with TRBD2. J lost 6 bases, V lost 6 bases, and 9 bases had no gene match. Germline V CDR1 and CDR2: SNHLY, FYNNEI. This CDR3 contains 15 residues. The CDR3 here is CASRPTSGAANEQFF. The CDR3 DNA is TGTGCCAGCAGACCGACTAGCGGAGCAGCCAATGAGCAGTTCTTC.

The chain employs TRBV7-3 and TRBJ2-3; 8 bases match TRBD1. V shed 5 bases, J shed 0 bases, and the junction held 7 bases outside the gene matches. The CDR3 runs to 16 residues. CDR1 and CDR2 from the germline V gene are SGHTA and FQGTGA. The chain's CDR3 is CASSQDRAISTDTQYF. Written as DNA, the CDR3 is TGTGCCAGCAGCCAGGACAGGGCAATCAGCACAGATACGCAGTATTTT.

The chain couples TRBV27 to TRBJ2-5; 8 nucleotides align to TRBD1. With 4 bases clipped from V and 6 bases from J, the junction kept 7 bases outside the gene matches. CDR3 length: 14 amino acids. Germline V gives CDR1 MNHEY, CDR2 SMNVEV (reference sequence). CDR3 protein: CASSSWTGSKTQYF. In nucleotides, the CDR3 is TGTGCCAGCAGTTCCTGGACAGGGTCGAAGACCCAGTACTTC.

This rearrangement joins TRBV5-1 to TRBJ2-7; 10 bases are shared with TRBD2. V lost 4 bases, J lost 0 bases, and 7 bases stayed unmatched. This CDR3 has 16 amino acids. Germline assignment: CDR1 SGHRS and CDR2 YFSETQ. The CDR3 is CASSITSGTSSYEQYF. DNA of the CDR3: TGCGCCAGCAGCATTACTAGCGGGACCTCCTCCTACGAGCAGTACTTC.

The CDR3 DNA sequence: TGCAGTGTTGTTCGACAGGTGGAGCAGTACTTC. Amino acids: CSVVRQVEQYF. The chain links TRBV20-1 to TRBJ2-7; D possibly corresponds to TRBD1 (6 bases). Trimming shortened V by 7 bases and J by 7 bases, and 14 bases separated the two germline ends. The length of the CDR3 is 11 residues. Germline values: CDR1 DFQATT, CDR2 SNEGSKA (reference sequence).

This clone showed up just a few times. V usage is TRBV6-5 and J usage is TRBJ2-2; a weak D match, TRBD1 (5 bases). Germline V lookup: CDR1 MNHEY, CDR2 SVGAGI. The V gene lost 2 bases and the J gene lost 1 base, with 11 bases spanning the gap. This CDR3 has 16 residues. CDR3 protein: CASSYTGLLNTGELFF. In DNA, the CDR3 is TGTGCCAGCAGTTACACAGGCCTTTTGAACACCGGGGAGCTGTTTTTT.

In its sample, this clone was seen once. The CDR3 loop reads CASSDPGVPYNEQFF. In DNA form, the CDR3 reads TGTGCCAGCAGCGACCCGGGGGTTCCCTACAATGAGCAGTTCTTC. The chain links TRBV11-3 to TRBJ2-1, with D maybe TRBD2 (6 bases). The V gene's germline CDR1 is SGHNT and CDR2 YENEEA. CDR3 length: 15 residues. V lost 5 bases and J lost 2, with 13 bases in between.

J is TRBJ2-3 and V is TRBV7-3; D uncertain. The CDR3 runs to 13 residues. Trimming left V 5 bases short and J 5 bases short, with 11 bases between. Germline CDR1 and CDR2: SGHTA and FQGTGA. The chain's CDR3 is CASSPSNRDTQYF. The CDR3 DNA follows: TGTGCCAGCAGCCCCTCCAATAGAGATACGCAGTATTTT.

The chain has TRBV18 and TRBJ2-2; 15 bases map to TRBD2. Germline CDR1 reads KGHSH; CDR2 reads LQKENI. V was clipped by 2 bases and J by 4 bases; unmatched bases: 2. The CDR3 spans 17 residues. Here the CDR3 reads CASSPSGLAGGTGELFF. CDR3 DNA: TGTGCCAGCTCACCATCGGGACTAGCGGGAGGCACCGGGGAGCTGTTTTTT.

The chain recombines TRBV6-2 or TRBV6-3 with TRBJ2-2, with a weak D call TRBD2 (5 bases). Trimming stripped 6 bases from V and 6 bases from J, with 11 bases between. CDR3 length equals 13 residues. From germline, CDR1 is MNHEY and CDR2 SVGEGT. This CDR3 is CASSDLAAGELFF. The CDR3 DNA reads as TGTGCCAGCAGCGACCTAGCCGCCGGGGAGCTGTTTTTT.

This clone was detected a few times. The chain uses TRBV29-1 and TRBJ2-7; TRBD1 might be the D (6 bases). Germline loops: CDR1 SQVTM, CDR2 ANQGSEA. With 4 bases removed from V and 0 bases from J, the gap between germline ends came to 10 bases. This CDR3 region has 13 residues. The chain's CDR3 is CSVVRGHSYEQYF. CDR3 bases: TGCAGCGTTGTTCGGGGACACTCCTACGAGCAGTACTTC.

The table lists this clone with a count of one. CDR3 in DNA: TGTGCCACCAGTGATTTCAGGGCGGGGGGCACCGGGGAGCTGTTTTTT. Residues: CATSDFRAGGTGELFF. The rearrangement joins TRBV24-1 to TRBJ2-2; 8 bases line up with TRBD2. CDR3 size: 16 residues. After removal of 1 base from V and 4 bases from J, the junction contained 4 bases not matched to a gene. Looked up from germline, CDR1 is KGHDR and CDR2 is SFDVKD.

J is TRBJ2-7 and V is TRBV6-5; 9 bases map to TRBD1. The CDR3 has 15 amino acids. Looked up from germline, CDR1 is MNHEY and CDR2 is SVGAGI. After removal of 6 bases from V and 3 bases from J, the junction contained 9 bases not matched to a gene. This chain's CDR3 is CASRPGQGLVYEQYF. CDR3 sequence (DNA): TGTGCCAGCAGGCCGGGACAGGGTCTTGTCTACGAGCAGTACTTC.